This TCR beta chain was profiled in a study of T cells in narcolepsy. Study conclusions and caveats: Same-patient CSF and blood CD4+ T cell clonotypes included HCRT-specific and TRIB2-specific autoreactive ones. In some patient and control memory CD4+ samples, autoreactive clones were absent.

Trimming removed 5 bases at V and 4 bases at J, with 10 bases between. The CDR3 runs 13 residues. Germline CDR1 is LNHDA and CDR2 is SQIVND (reference sequence). About this clone itself: Its cognate antigen is unknown.

Assay: immunoSEQ multiplex PCR; the TCRdb copy retains only in-frame clones and omits some. The data hold tens of thousands of clones, with under 90% observed a single time. Sequenced material: CD45RA- memory CD4+ T cells from PBMCs. The rearrangement joins TRBV19 to TRBJ2-3, with D perhaps TRBD1 (6 bases). This TCR came from a human donor with narcolepsy. CDR3 protein: CASSATGSDTQYF. The CDR3 DNA follows: TGTGCCAGTAGTGCGACAGGCTCAGATACGCAGTATTTT.